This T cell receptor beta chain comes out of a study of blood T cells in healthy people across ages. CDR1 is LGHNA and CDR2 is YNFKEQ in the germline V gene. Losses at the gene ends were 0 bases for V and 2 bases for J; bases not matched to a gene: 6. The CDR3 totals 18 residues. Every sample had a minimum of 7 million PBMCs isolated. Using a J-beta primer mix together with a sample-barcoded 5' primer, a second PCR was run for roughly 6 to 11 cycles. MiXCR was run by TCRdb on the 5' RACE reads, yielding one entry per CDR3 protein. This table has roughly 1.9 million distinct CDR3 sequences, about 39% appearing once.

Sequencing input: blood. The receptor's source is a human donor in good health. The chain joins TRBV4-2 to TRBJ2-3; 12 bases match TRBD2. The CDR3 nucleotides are TGTGCCAGCAGCCAAGATAGGAGGACTAGCGGGGTCACAGATACGCAGTATTTT. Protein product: CASSQDRRTSGVTDTQYF.